This T cell receptor beta chain derives from a study of blood T cell repertoires in COVID-19. Turning to the study itself: Acute and convalescent COVID-19 specimens originated in the United States, Italy and Spain. T cells, B-cell-depleted T cells, or PBMCs supplied cDNA or gDNA.

In the original analysis: How many nucleated cells were present was estimated from reference gene primer amplification. Clones were read by immunoSEQ multiplex PCR, and TCRdb kept only the in-frame ones, dropping some. D and trimming come from the DNA, and the V and J calls and clone size come from that table. The table lists 180,000 or so clones, around 87% of them singletons. Sequencing used peripheral blood. The receptor comes from a man aged 40-49 years with active or convalescent COVID-19.

The CDR3 sequence: CASSPGTRSDEQYF. The CDR3 DNA sequence: TGTGCCAGCAGCCCCGGGACAAGGAGTGACGAGCAGTACTTC. This chain connects TRBV11-3 to TRBJ2-7; perhaps TRBD1 as D (6 bases). This CDR3 is built from 14 residues. The germline V and J ends were trimmed by 5 bases and 5 bases, with 16 bases remaining between them. CDR1 is SGHNT and CDR2 is YENEEA in the germline V gene.